Listed below are T cell receptor beta chains from one sample, sequenced in a study of cytomegalovirus exposure and HLA in healthy donors. Sequenced by immunoSEQ multiplex PCR; TCRdb stores in-frame clones only, minus some. This sample carries fewer than 200,000 clones, 73% of them seen once, and the ten largest clones take approximately 5.1%. Material: PBMCs. These receptors were taken from a woman aged 18-30 years in good health and CMV-seropositive. Each CDR3 is given with its conserved first and last residue. Each record gives: V gene, D gene, J gene, clone size, CDR3 DNA, CDR3 protein. The D gene is left open where the match is weak. Part of the rows lack a size; the others show once, few, many or a class for expanded clones.

V: TRBV6-1; D: .; J: TRBJ2-7; size: .; DNA: TGTGCCAGCTGGAGGTCCTACGAGCAGTACTTC; CDR3: CASWRSYEQYF
V: TRBV18; D: .; J: TRBJ2-7; size: .; DNA: TGTGCCAGCTCACCAGGGGCAGCCACCTACGAGCAGTACTTC; CDR3: CASSPGAATYEQYF
V: TRBV5-4; D: .; J: TRBJ2-7; size: .; DNA: TGTGCCAGCAGCGCAGGCCGGGGCCGGAGGGTGGACGAGCAGTACTTC; CDR3: CASSAGRGRRVDEQYF
V: TRBV7-2; D: .; J: TRBJ1-5; size: .; DNA: TGTGCCAGCAGCAATCGGGCGGGGGCGGGTCAGCCCCAGCATTTT; CDR3: CASSNRAGAGQPQHF
V: TRBV5-1; D: TRBD1; J: TRBJ1-4; size: .; DNA: TGCGCCAGCAGCCAGCAGGGGGACGGTTATGAAAAACTGTTTTTT; CDR3: CASSQQGDGYEKLFF
V: TRBV6-1; D: .; J: TRBJ1-2; size: .; DNA: TGTGCCAGCAGCGATTCTTCAGGGCTTGGCTACACCTTC; CDR3: CASSDSSGLGYTF
V: TRBV2; D: .; J: TRBJ2-7; size: .; DNA: TGTGCCTCGACCCGGGACATAAGCTACGAGCAGTACTTC; CDR3: CASTRDISYEQYF
V: TRBV19; D: .; J: TRBJ1-5; size: .; DNA: TGTGCCAGTAGTCCAGGGGTATTGAGCAATCAGCCCCAGCATTTT; CDR3: CASSPGVLSNQPQHF
V: TRBV12-5; D: TRBD1; J: TRBJ2-1; size: .; DNA: TGTGCTAGTGGCCGTCCGACAGGGGAGGCCTACAATGAGCAGTTCTTC; CDR3: CASGRPTGEAYNEQFF
V: TRBV5-1; D: TRBD2; J: TRBJ2-5; size: .; DNA: TGCGCCAGCAGCCCCGTGGTAGCGGGGGGTTCATCAGAGACCCAGTACTTC; CDR3: CASSPVVAGGSSETQYF
V: TRBV6-1; D: .; J: TRBJ1-2; size: .; DNA: TGTGCCAGCAGTCGTCCGGGGACTGACGATGGCTACACCTTC; CDR3: CASSRPGTDDGYTF
V: TRBV18; D: .; J: TRBJ1-1; size: .; DNA: TGTGCCAGCTCACCCGACTTTGGCGGGGGAGCTTTCTTT; CDR3: CASSPDFGGGAFF
V: TRBV4-1; D: TRBD1; J: TRBJ1-1; size: .; DNA: TGCGCCAGCAGCCAAAAGACAGGGACTGAAGCTTTCTTT; CDR3: CASSQKTGTEAFF
V: TRBV11-3; D: TRBD1; J: TRBJ1-1; size: few; DNA: TGTGCCAGCAGCTTGGGGACAGGCCAACCGAACACTGAAGCTTTCTTT; CDR3: CASSLGTGQPNTEAFF
V: TRBV6-5; D: .; J: TRBJ2-1; size: .; DNA: TGTGCCAGCAGCCGACAGTCAAGCTCCTACAATGAGCAGTTCTTC; CDR3: CASSRQSSSYNEQFF
V: TRBV27; D: .; J: TRBJ1-2; size: .; DNA: TGTGCCAGCAGTTTAACGGCAGCAACGGGAGCTAACTATGGCTACACCTTC; CDR3: CASSLTAATGANYGYTF
V: TRBV6-5; D: .; J: TRBJ2-3; size: .; DNA: TGTGCCAGCTGGGAGGTAGCAGATACGCAGTATTTT; CDR3: CASWEVADTQYF
V: TRBV9; D: .; J: TRBJ2-3; size: .; DNA: TGTGCCAGCAGCCAGGGTAGCACAGATACGCAGTATTTT; CDR3: CASSQGSTDTQYF
V: TRBV7-2; D: .; J: TRBJ1-4; size: once; DNA: TGTGCCAGCAGCTTAGAGGAGGGGGGGAAACTGTTTTTT; CDR3: CASSLEEGGKLFF
V: TRBV5-1; D: .; J: TRBJ2-3; size: once; DNA: TGCGCCAGCAGCTTGGAAGACGGGCTAGCCACAGATACGCAGTATTTT; CDR3: CASSLEDGLATDTQYF
V: TRBV2; D: .; J: TRBJ1-4; size: few; DNA: TGTGCCAGCAGTGATATGACAACGGAGGTTGAAAAACTGTTTTTT; CDR3: CASSDMTTEVEKLFF
V: TRBV5-1; D: TRBD1; J: TRBJ2-1; size: .; DNA: TGCGCCAGCAGCTCAGGACAGGCCTACAATGAGCAGTTCTTC; CDR3: CASSSGQAYNEQFF
V: TRBV5-6; D: .; J: TRBJ1-2; size: .; DNA: TGTGCCAGCAGCTTAAACCTTCAGGCTCTACGGTATGGCTACACCTTC; CDR3: CASSLNLQALRYGYTF
V: TRBV7-9; D: .; J: TRBJ2-7; size: .; DNA: TGTTCCAGCAGCCAATCTAGCATCTACGAGCAGTACTTC; CDR3: CSSSQSSIYEQYF
V: TRBV5-1; D: .; J: TRBJ2-7; size: .; DNA: TGCGCCAGCAGCTTGCTGGCGGAGTACGAGCAGTACTTC; CDR3: CASSLLAEYEQYF
V: TRBV11-3; D: TRBD1; J: TRBJ2-1; size: few; DNA: TGTGCCAGCAGCTTAAGGGACAGCTCCTACAATGAGCAGTTCTTC; CDR3: CASSLRDSSYNEQFF
V: TRBV5-4; D: TRBD2; J: TRBJ2-7; size: .; DNA: TGTGCCAGCAGCCACCCCGGGACTAGCGGGGGGCCGGGGTGGGAGCAGTACTTC; CDR3: CASSHPGTSGGPGWEQYF
V: TRBV9; D: .; J: TRBJ1-1; size: .; DNA: TGTGCCAGCACCGAATCGGGGGATCGGGAGGGCACTGAAGCTTTCTTT; CDR3: CASTESGDREGTEAFF
V: TRBV18; D: TRBD1; J: TRBJ2-7; size: .; DNA: TGTGCCAGCTCACCAGGGGACAGGGCTTACGAGCAGTACTTC; CDR3: CASSPGDRAYEQYF
V: TRBV6-1; D: .; J: TRBJ1-2; size: .; DNA: TGTGCCAGCACTGCCCCCGGCCGGGATGGTTACACCTTC; CDR3: CASTAPGRDGYTF
V: TRBV11-2; D: TRBD2; J: TRBJ2-3; size: few; DNA: TGTGCCAGCAGCTTCGGTCGGGGGGGCCCAGATACGCAGTATTTT; CDR3: CASSFGRGGPDTQYF
V: TRBV7-9; D: .; J: TRBJ2-7; size: .; DNA: TGTGCCAGCCGACAGGACGGAGCCACCTACGAGCAGTACTTC; CDR3: CASRQDGATYEQYF
V: TRBV11-3; D: TRBD1; J: TRBJ2-1; size: .; DNA: TGTGCCAGCAGCCAAGGACAGGGGGCGGTTGAGCAGTTCTTC; CDR3: CASSQGQGAVEQFF
V: TRBV27; D: TRBD2; J: TRBJ2-3; size: .; DNA: TGTGCCAGCAGTTTATCCCTGGGGGGGTGGCAGTATTTT; CDR3: CASSLSLGGWQYF
V: TRBV7-8; D: TRBD1; J: TRBJ1-2; size: .; DNA: TGTGCCAGCAGCCTCACAGGGGGCGGTGGCTACACCTTC; CDR3: CASSLTGGGGYTF
V: TRBV6-5; D: .; J: TRBJ2-5; size: .; DNA: TGTGCCAGCAGTTGGCCGGCAGGCCCCCAAGGGACCCAGTACTTC; CDR3: CASSWPAGPQGTQYF
V: TRBV7-6; D: .; J: TRBJ2-1; size: .; DNA: TGTGCCAGCAGCTTAGCGCCGGGGGATGAGCAGTTCTTC; CDR3: CASSLAPGDEQFF
V: TRBV15; D: .; J: TRBJ2-3; size: .; DNA: TGTGCCACCAGCAGACAGAGGGATGGCACAGATACGCAGTATTTT; CDR3: CATSRQRDGTDTQYF
V: TRBV6-5; D: TRBD1; J: TRBJ1-4; size: .; DNA: TGTGCCAGCCGACAGGGGGGGACTTTGGCAGAAAAACTGTTTTTT; CDR3: CASRQGGTLAEKLFF
V: TRBV5-6; D: .; J: TRBJ1-3; size: .; DNA: TGTGCCAGCAGCTTGGGGGGCACGAGCTCTGGAAACACCATATATTTT; CDR3: CASSLGGTSSGNTIYF
V: TRBV18; D: TRBD1; J: TRBJ2-1; size: .; DNA: TGTGCCAGCTCCCTGATGACAGGGGCCAACAATGAGCAGTTCTTC; CDR3: CASSLMTGANNEQFF
V: TRBV9; D: .; J: TRBJ2-3; size: .; DNA: TGTGCCAGCGGTGGGGGGATTAGCGCAGATACGCAGTATTTT; CDR3: CASGGGISADTQYF
V: TRBV5-1; D: TRBD2; J: TRBJ2-1; size: .; DNA: TGCGCCACCGACACTAGCGGGAGCTACAATGAGCAGTTCTTC; CDR3: CATDTSGSYNEQFF
V: TRBV28; D: .; J: TRBJ2-3; size: .; DNA: TGTGCCAGCAGGTTAGCTACTACGCAGTATTTT; CDR3: CASRLATTQYF
V: TRBV7-2; D: TRBD1; J: TRBJ2-3; size: .; DNA: TGTGCCAGCAGCTCAACTGGAAACAGGGGGGATACGCAGTATTTT; CDR3: CASSSTGNRGDTQYF
V: TRBV5-1; D: TRBD2; J: TRBJ2-2; size: .; DNA: TGCGCCAGCAGCGACCAACTAGCGGGGGATGTAGCCGGGGAGCTGTTTTTT; CDR3: CASSDQLAGDVAGELFF
V: TRBV5-1; D: .; J: TRBJ2-5; size: .; DNA: TGCGCCAGCAGCAAGGGGGAGACCCAGTACTTC; CDR3: CASSKGETQYF
V: TRBV21-1; D: .; J: TRBJ2-5; size: .; DNA: TGTGCCATCGTGACTAGCGGGGAGAAGACCCAGTACTTC; CDR3: CAIVTSGEKTQYF
V: TRBV30; D: .; J: TRBJ1-3; size: .; DNA: TGTGCCTGGGCCGGGACAGGAAACACCATATATTTT; CDR3: CAWAGTGNTIYF
V: TRBV4-2; D: .; J: TRBJ1-4; size: .; DNA: TGTGCCAGCAGCCAAGAACGGGGGGACGGTTCCGAAAAACTGTTTTTT; CDR3: CASSQERGDGSEKLFF
V: TRBV5-1; D: .; J: TRBJ2-3; size: .; DNA: TGCGCCAGCAGCGAGGGTCCAACAGATACGCAGTATTTT; CDR3: CASSEGPTDTQYF
V: TRBV9; D: TRBD1; J: TRBJ2-4; size: once; DNA: TGTGCCAGCAGCCCTCGGGACAGGGGGAACATTCAGTACTTC; CDR3: CASSPRDRGNIQYF
V: TRBV4-3; D: .; J: TRBJ1-4; size: .; DNA: TGCGCCAGCAGCCAAGATGGAGGGGCGGTGGGGTTTGATGAAAAACTGTTTTTT; CDR3: CASSQDGGAVGFDEKLFF
V: TRBV6-5; D: TRBD2; J: TRBJ2-2; size: once; DNA: TGTGCCAGCAGCCTAGCGGACACCGGGGAGCTGTTTTTT; CDR3: CASSLADTGELFF
V: TRBV12-5; D: .; J: TRBJ1-5; size: few; DNA: TGTGCTAGTGGGGCATCAGGTAGCAATCAGCCCCAGCATTTT; CDR3: CASGASGSNQPQHF
V: TRBV5-4; D: TRBD1; J: TRBJ1-6; size: .; DNA: TGTGCCAGCAGCTTGCCCCGGACAGGCCAGGTTTCACCCCTCCACTTT; CDR3: CASSLPRTGQVSPLHF
V: TRBV27; D: .; J: TRBJ2-2; size: .; DNA: TGTGCCAGCACCCCGGGGTACAGACTAGGAGGTAACACCGGGGAGCTGTTTTTT; CDR3: CASTPGYRLGGNTGELFF
V: TRBV11-2; D: TRBD2; J: TRBJ2-5; size: .; DNA: TGTGCCAGCAGCTCTGACGGGGGGGGCCAGGAGACCCAGTACTTC; CDR3: CASSSDGGGQETQYF
V: TRBV30; D: TRBD2; J: TRBJ2-5; size: .; DNA: TGTGCCTGGAGAACTAGCGGGGGGGATGAGACCCAGTACTTC; CDR3: CAWRTSGGDETQYF